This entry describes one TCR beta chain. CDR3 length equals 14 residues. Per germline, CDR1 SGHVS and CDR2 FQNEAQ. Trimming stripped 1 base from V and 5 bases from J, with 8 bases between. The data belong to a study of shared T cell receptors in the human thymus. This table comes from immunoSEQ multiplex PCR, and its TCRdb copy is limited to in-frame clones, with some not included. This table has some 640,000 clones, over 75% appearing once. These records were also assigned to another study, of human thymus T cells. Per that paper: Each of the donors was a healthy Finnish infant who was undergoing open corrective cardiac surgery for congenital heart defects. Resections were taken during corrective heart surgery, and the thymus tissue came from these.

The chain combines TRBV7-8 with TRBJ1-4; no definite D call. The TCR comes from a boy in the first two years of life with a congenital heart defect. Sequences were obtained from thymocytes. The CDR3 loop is CASSLVGGNEKLFF. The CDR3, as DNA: TGTGCCAGCAGCTTAGTCGGCGGGAATGAAAAACTGTTTTTT.